This is a list of T cell receptor beta chains from one sample in a study of cytomegalovirus exposure and HLA in healthy donors. Data came from immunoSEQ multiplex PCR; TCRdb stores just in-frame clones and leaves some out. The sample shows under 150,000 clones, roughly 88% of them seen only once. Sequenced material: PBMCs. Source of these receptors: a young woman in good health and CMV-seropositive. Both conserved end residues are part of each CDR3. Fields, in order: CDR3 protein, CDR3 DNA, V gene, clone size, D gene, J gene. The D gene is left open where the match is weak. A clone size is listed for some rows: how often the clone was seen (once, few, many), or a class if it is expanded.

cdr3_aa: CASSPGFSGANVLTF; cdr3_nt: TGTGCCAGCAGTCCAGGATTCTCTGGGGCCAACGTCCTGACTTTC; v_call: TRBV27; clone_size: .; d_call: .; j_call: TRBJ2-6
cdr3_aa: CASSLRSGGKFTDTQYF; cdr3_nt: TGTGCCAGCAGCTTAAGGAGCGGGGGGAAATTCACAGATACGCAGTATTTT; v_call: TRBV7-2; clone_size: .; d_call: TRBD2; j_call: TRBJ2-3
cdr3_aa: CASSEEARVYEQYF; cdr3_nt: TGTGCCAGCAGTGAAGAGGCCAGGGTGTACGAGCAGTACTTC; v_call: TRBV2; clone_size: .; d_call: .; j_call: TRBJ2-7
cdr3_aa: CASSLGGGVTDTQYF; cdr3_nt: TGTGCCAGCAGCTTGGGAGGCGGGGTTACAGATACGCAGTATTTT; v_call: TRBV7-6; clone_size: few; d_call: .; j_call: TRBJ2-3
cdr3_aa: CASNPITSTDTQYF; cdr3_nt: TGTGCCAGCAACCCTATAACTAGCACAGATACGCAGTATTTT; v_call: TRBV2; clone_size: .; d_call: .; j_call: TRBJ2-3
cdr3_aa: CASSRPPGNINEQFF; cdr3_nt: TGTGCCAGCAGCCGGCCCCCAGGGAACATCAATGAGCAGTTCTTC; v_call: TRBV6-6; clone_size: .; d_call: .; j_call: TRBJ2-1
cdr3_aa: CASSPPGQGVYEQYF; cdr3_nt: TGTGCCAGCAGCCCACCGGGACAGGGAGTCTACGAGCAGTACTTC; v_call: TRBV14; clone_size: .; d_call: TRBD1; j_call: TRBJ2-7
cdr3_aa: CASSAPSLNPGTYNEQFF; cdr3_nt: TGTGCCAGCAGCGCCCCATCCCTAAATCCGGGAACTTACAATGAGCAGTTCTTC; v_call: TRBV9; clone_size: .; d_call: .; j_call: TRBJ2-1
cdr3_aa: CASNSNTIYF; cdr3_nt: TGTGCCAGCAACTCCAACACCATATATTTT; v_call: TRBV6-1; clone_size: .; d_call: .; j_call: TRBJ1-3
cdr3_aa: CASSPRGAGNTIYF; cdr3_nt: TGCGCCAGCAGCCCGCGGGGGGCTGGAAACACCATATATTTT; v_call: TRBV5-1; clone_size: few; d_call: .; j_call: TRBJ1-3
cdr3_aa: CASSYLGGQGAEAFF; cdr3_nt: TGTGCCAGCAGTTACCTAGGGGGACAGGGGGCTGAAGCTTTCTTT; v_call: TRBV6-6; clone_size: .; d_call: TRBD1; j_call: TRBJ1-1
cdr3_aa: CASSLPTGQGGADTQYF; cdr3_nt: TGTGCCAGCAGTTTGCCGACGGGACAGGGGGGCGCAGATACGCAGTATTTT; v_call: TRBV27; clone_size: .; d_call: TRBD1; j_call: TRBJ2-3
cdr3_aa: CASSVGTGTYNEQFF; cdr3_nt: TGTGCTAGCAGCGTGGGAACAGGTACCTACAATGAGCAGTTCTTC; v_call: TRBV7-7; clone_size: .; d_call: .; j_call: TRBJ2-1
cdr3_aa: CASSFQEGETQYF; cdr3_nt: TGTGCCAGCAGCTTCCAGGAGGGAGAGACCCAGTACTTC; v_call: TRBV5-4; clone_size: once; d_call: .; j_call: TRBJ2-5
cdr3_aa: CASSLPSGRTTDTQYF; cdr3_nt: TGCGCCAGCAGCTTGCCCAGCGGGAGGACCACAGATACGCAGTATTTT; v_call: TRBV5-1; clone_size: .; d_call: TRBD2; j_call: TRBJ2-3
cdr3_aa: CASSVGSSGETQYF; cdr3_nt: TGTGCCAGCAGTGTAGGCTCATCGGGAGAGACCCAGTACTTC; v_call: TRBV2; clone_size: once; d_call: .; j_call: TRBJ2-5
cdr3_aa: CAITRDRGTEAFF; cdr3_nt: TGTGCCATCACCAGGGACAGGGGCACTGAAGCTTTCTTT; v_call: TRBV10-3; clone_size: .; d_call: TRBD1; j_call: TRBJ1-1
cdr3_aa: CASSIREGGYNEQFF; cdr3_nt: TGTGCCAGTAGTATCCGAGAGGGGGGGTACAATGAGCAGTTCTTC; v_call: TRBV19; clone_size: .; d_call: .; j_call: TRBJ2-1
cdr3_aa: CASSLGPGGGYTF; cdr3_nt: TGTGCCAGCAGCTTAGGCCCAGGGGGTGGCTACACCTTC; v_call: TRBV7-9; clone_size: few; d_call: TRBD1; j_call: TRBJ1-2
cdr3_aa: CASSPRGGQNSPLHF; cdr3_nt: TGTGCCAGCTCACCACGGGGGGGTCAGAATTCACCCCTCCACTTT; v_call: TRBV18; clone_size: .; d_call: .; j_call: TRBJ1-6
cdr3_aa: CASSSRDSLSYGYTF; cdr3_nt: TGTGCCAGCAGTTCACGGGACAGCCTCTCCTATGGCTACACCTTC; v_call: TRBV27; clone_size: .; d_call: TRBD1; j_call: TRBJ1-2
cdr3_aa: CASSIFVIGGEQYF; cdr3_nt: TGTGCCAGTAGTATATTCGTCATCGGAGGGGAGCAGTACTTC; v_call: TRBV19; clone_size: once; d_call: .; j_call: TRBJ2-7
cdr3_aa: CAISEPDFYNEQFF; cdr3_nt: TGTGCCATCAGTGAGCCGGACTTCTACAATGAGCAGTTCTTC; v_call: TRBV10-3; clone_size: once; d_call: .; j_call: TRBJ2-1
cdr3_aa: CASSYHRGGYGYTF; cdr3_nt: TGTGCCAGCAGTTACCACAGGGGCGGGTATGGCTACACCTTC; v_call: TRBV6-5; clone_size: .; d_call: TRBD1; j_call: TRBJ1-2
cdr3_aa: CASSPGQGYEQYF; cdr3_nt: TGTGCCAGCAGTCCCGGACAGGGCTACGAGCAGTACTTC; v_call: TRBV28; clone_size: .; d_call: TRBD1; j_call: TRBJ2-7
cdr3_aa: CASSGGASSSYNEQFF; cdr3_nt: TGCGCCAGCAGCGGGGGGGCGTCGAGCTCCTACAATGAGCAGTTCTTC; v_call: TRBV5-1; clone_size: .; d_call: .; j_call: TRBJ2-1
cdr3_aa: CAITQGDQPQHF; cdr3_nt: TGTGCCATCACACAGGGGGATCAGCCCCAGCATTTT; v_call: TRBV2; clone_size: few; d_call: TRBD1; j_call: TRBJ1-5
cdr3_aa: CASSVGLAGVISYNEQFF; cdr3_nt: TGCGCCAGCAGCGTAGGACTAGCGGGAGTCATCTCCTACAATGAGCAGTTCTTC; v_call: TRBV5-1; clone_size: .; d_call: TRBD2; j_call: TRBJ2-1
cdr3_aa: CSVGRGFGYTF; cdr3_nt: TGCAGCGTTGGAAGGGGCTTTGGCTACACCTTC; v_call: TRBV29-1; clone_size: .; d_call: .; j_call: TRBJ1-2
cdr3_aa: CASSQEEGTVYGYTF; cdr3_nt: TGTGCCAGCAGCCAAGAGGAGGGTACGGTCTATGGCTACACCTTC; v_call: TRBV4-2; clone_size: .; d_call: .; j_call: TRBJ1-2
cdr3_aa: CASSLTGEWYNEQFF; cdr3_nt: TGTGCCAGCAGCTTGACGGGGGAATGGTACAATGAGCAGTTCTTC; v_call: TRBV5-6; clone_size: .; d_call: .; j_call: TRBJ2-1
cdr3_aa: CASSLGQILEAFF; cdr3_nt: TGTGCCAGCAGCTTAGGGCAGATCTTGGAAGCTTTCTTT; v_call: TRBV7-9; clone_size: .; d_call: .; j_call: TRBJ1-1
cdr3_aa: CASSLRGTSGNTIYF; cdr3_nt: TGCGCCAGCAGCCTGCGGGGGACGTCAGGAAACACCATATATTTT; v_call: TRBV5-1; clone_size: .; d_call: .; j_call: TRBJ1-3
cdr3_aa: CASSERRADSPKLFF; cdr3_nt: TGTGCCAGCAGTGAACGTCGGGCCGACAGCCCAAAACTGTTTTTT; v_call: TRBV2; clone_size: .; d_call: .; j_call: TRBJ1-4
cdr3_aa: CASSESGLAGVSYNEQFF; cdr3_nt: TGTGCCAGCAGTGAATCGGGACTAGCGGGGGTCTCCTACAATGAGCAGTTCTTC; v_call: TRBV2; clone_size: once; d_call: TRBD2; j_call: TRBJ2-1
cdr3_aa: CASSHRGSSGRTDTQYF; cdr3_nt: TGTGCCAGCAGCCACCGAGGGTCTAGCGGGCGCACAGATACGCAGTATTTT; v_call: TRBV5-4; clone_size: .; d_call: TRBD2; j_call: TRBJ2-3
cdr3_aa: CASSPPPGGGVYNEQFF; cdr3_nt: TGTGCCAGCAGCCCACCCCCGGGGGGGGGCGTATACAATGAGCAGTTCTTC; v_call: TRBV7-6; clone_size: .; d_call: TRBD2; j_call: TRBJ2-1
cdr3_aa: CASSVRQNTGELFF; cdr3_nt: TGTGCCAGCAGCGTGCGACAGAACACCGGGGAGCTGTTTTTT; v_call: TRBV9; clone_size: few; d_call: .; j_call: TRBJ2-2
cdr3_aa: CARSLDPRDRVVNQPQHF; cdr3_nt: TGTGCCAGAAGCTTGGACCCCCGGGACAGGGTCGTTAATCAGCCCCAGCATTTT; v_call: TRBV5-3; clone_size: .; d_call: TRBD1; j_call: TRBJ1-5
cdr3_aa: CASSTRGQYYEQYF; cdr3_nt: TGTGCCAGTAGTACCAGGGGACAGTACTACGAGCAGTACTTC; v_call: TRBV19; clone_size: .; d_call: TRBD1; j_call: TRBJ2-7
cdr3_aa: CASQGAGRSSYEQYF; cdr3_nt: TGTGCCAGCCAGGGCGCGGGACGGAGCTCCTACGAGCAGTACTTC; v_call: TRBV2; clone_size: .; d_call: .; j_call: TRBJ2-7
cdr3_aa: CASSNPLGNEQFF; cdr3_nt: TGTGCCAGCAGCAATCCACTAGGGAATGAGCAGTTCTTC; v_call: TRBV28; clone_size: .; d_call: .; j_call: TRBJ2-1
cdr3_aa: CASSLSGTIYNEQFF; cdr3_nt: TGCGCCAGCAGCTTGTCCGGGACTATATACAATGAGCAGTTCTTC; v_call: TRBV5-1; clone_size: once; d_call: TRBD2; j_call: TRBJ2-1
cdr3_aa: CASSHGQGRELFF; cdr3_nt: TGTGCCAGCAGCCACGGACAGGGCCGGGAGCTGTTTTTT; v_call: TRBV27; clone_size: .; d_call: TRBD1; j_call: TRBJ2-2
cdr3_aa: CASREATLLAGGGNEQFF; cdr3_nt: TGCGCCAGCAGAGAGGCTACCTTACTAGCGGGAGGGGGCAATGAGCAGTTCTTC; v_call: TRBV10-2; clone_size: .; d_call: TRBD2; j_call: TRBJ2-1
cdr3_aa: CASSLRRLGAGDSYNEQFF; cdr3_nt: TGTGCCAGCAGCTTGCGGCGCCTGGGAGCGGGGGATTCCTACAATGAGCAGTTCTTC; v_call: TRBV5-5; clone_size: .; d_call: TRBD2; j_call: TRBJ2-1
cdr3_aa: CASSIRTGKNEQYF; cdr3_nt: TGTGCCAGTAGTATCCGAACAGGGAAAAACGAGCAGTACTTC; v_call: TRBV19; clone_size: .; d_call: .; j_call: TRBJ2-7
cdr3_aa: CASSPSRGAGANVLTF; cdr3_nt: TGTGCCAGCAGCCCATCCCGGGGTGCTGGGGCCAACGTCCTGACTTTC; v_call: TRBV11-2; clone_size: .; d_call: .; j_call: TRBJ2-6
cdr3_aa: CASSPGDRGHEQYF; cdr3_nt: TGTGCCAGCAGCCCAGGGGACAGGGGGCACGAGCAGTACTTC; v_call: TRBV9; clone_size: once; d_call: TRBD1; j_call: TRBJ2-7
cdr3_aa: CASSKAGTYNEQFF; cdr3_nt: TGTGCCAGCTCCAAGGCGGGGACCTACAATGAGCAGTTCTTC; v_call: TRBV18; clone_size: few; d_call: .; j_call: TRBJ2-1
cdr3_aa: CAISARQPLSFNTEAFF; cdr3_nt: TGTGCCATCAGTGCTAGACAGCCCCTTTCGTTTAACACTGAAGCTTTCTTT; v_call: TRBV10-3; clone_size: medium-sized; d_call: .; j_call: TRBJ1-1
cdr3_aa: CASSVASTRSNEQYF; cdr3_nt: TGTGCCAGCAGCGTAGCTTCGACTAGGAGTAACGAGCAGTACTTC; v_call: TRBV9; clone_size: once; d_call: .; j_call: TRBJ2-7
cdr3_aa: CASSDSNGDQPQHF; cdr3_nt: TGTGCCAGCAGTGACTCCAACGGGGATCAGCCCCAGCATTTT; v_call: TRBV6-4; clone_size: .; d_call: .; j_call: TRBJ1-5